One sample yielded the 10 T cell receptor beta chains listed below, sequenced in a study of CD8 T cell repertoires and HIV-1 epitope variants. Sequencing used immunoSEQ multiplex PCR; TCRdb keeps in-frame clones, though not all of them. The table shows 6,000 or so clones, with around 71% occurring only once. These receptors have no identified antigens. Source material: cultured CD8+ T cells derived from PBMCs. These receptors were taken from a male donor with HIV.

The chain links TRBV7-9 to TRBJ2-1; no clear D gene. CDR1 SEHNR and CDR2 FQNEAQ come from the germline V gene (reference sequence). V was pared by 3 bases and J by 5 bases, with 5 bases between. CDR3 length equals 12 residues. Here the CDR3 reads CASSLTDNEQFF. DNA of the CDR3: TGTGCCAGCAGCTTGACCGACAATGAGCAGTTCTTC.

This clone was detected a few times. For the CDR3, the DNA is TGTGCCAGCAGCTTGATAGGGGCGAACACCATATATTTT. Translated: CASSLIGANTIYF. V and J are TRBV5-6 and TRBJ1-3; D possibly corresponds to TRBD1 (5 bases). V dropped 1 base and J dropped 7 bases, with 9 bases sitting between them. Germline V gives CDR1 SGHDT, CDR2 YYEEEE. The CDR3 consists of 13 residues. The full variable domain, completed using reference TRBV5-6 and TRBJ1-3, is DAGVTQSPTHLIKTRGQQVTLRCSPKSGHDTVSWYQQALGQGPQFIFQYYEEEERQRGNFPDRFSGHQFPNYSSELNVNALLLGDSALYLCASSLIGANTIYFGEGSWLTVV.

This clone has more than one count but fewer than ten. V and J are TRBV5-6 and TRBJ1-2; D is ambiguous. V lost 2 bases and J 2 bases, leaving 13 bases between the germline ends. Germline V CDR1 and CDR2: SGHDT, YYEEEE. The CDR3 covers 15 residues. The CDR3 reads CASSFERTSNYGYTF. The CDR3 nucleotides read TGTGCCAGCAGCTTTGAGAGAACCTCAAACTATGGCTACACCTTC.

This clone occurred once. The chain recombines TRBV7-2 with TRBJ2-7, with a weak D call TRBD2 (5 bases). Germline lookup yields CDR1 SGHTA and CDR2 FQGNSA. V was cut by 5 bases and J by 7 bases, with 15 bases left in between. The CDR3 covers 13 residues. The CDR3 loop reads CASSHDRGREQYF. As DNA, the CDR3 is TGTGCCAGCAGCCACGACCGGGGAAGGGAGCAGTACTTC.

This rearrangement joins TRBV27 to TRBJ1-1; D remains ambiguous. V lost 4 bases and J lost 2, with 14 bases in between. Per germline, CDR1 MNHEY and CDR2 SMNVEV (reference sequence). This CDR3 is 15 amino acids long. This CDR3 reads CASSSLFTVNTEAFF. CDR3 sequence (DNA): TGTGCCAGCAGTTCCCTATTTACAGTAAACACTGAAGCTTTCTTT.

In DNA, the CDR3 is TGTGCCAGCAGCTTAGCCGTTGGGGGGAACACTGAAGCTTTCTTT. This encodes CASSLAVGGNTEAFF. J is TRBJ1-1 and V is TRBV7-9; a weak D match, TRBD1 (5 bases). V was trimmed by 0 bases and J by 1 base, leaving 9 bases between them. In germline, CDR1 is SEHNR, CDR2 FQNEAQ (reference sequence). The CDR3 sequence is 15 residues long.

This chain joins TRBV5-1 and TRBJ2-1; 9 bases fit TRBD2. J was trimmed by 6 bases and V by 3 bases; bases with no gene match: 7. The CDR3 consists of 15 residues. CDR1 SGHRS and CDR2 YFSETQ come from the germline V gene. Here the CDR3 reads CASSSLAGVTNEQFF. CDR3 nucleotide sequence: TGCGCCAGCAGCTCCTTAGCGGGGGTTACCAATGAGCAGTTCTTC.

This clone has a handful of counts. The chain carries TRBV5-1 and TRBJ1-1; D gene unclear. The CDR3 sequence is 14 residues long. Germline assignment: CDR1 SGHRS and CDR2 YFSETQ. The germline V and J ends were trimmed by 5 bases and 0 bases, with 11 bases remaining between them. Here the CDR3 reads CASRSDGMNTEAFF. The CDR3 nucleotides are TGCGCCAGCAGGTCGGACGGGATGAACACTGAAGCTTTCTTT.

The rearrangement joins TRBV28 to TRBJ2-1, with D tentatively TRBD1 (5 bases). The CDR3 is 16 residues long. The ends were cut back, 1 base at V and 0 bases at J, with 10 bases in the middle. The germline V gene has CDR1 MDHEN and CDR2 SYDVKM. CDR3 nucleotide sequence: TGTGCCAGCAGTTTATACCAGGGAAGCTCCTACAATGAGCAGTTCTTC. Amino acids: CASSLYQGSSYNEQFF.

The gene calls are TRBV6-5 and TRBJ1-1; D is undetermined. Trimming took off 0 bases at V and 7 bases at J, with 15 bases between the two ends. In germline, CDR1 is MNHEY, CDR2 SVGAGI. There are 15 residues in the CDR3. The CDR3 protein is CASSYSISEVFEAFF. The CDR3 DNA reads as TGTGCCAGCAGTTACTCGATATCAGAAGTCTTTGAAGCTTTCTTT.